This T cell receptor beta chain comes out of a study of T-cell memory formation after mild COVID-19. Constant-segment primers were used for 5'RACE, and the resulting TCR alpha and TCR beta cDNA libraries carried sample barcodes and UMIs. TCRdb re-called the 5' RACE reads through MiXCR, storing one row per CDR3 protein. The data hold a few hundred thousand distinct CDR3 sequences, with 20% to 25% observed a single time. Per the germline V gene, CDR1 is SEHNR and CDR2 is FQNEAQ (reference sequence). V was pared by 5 bases and J by 1 base, with 21 bases between. This CDR3 has 18 residues. The source of this sequence is a man aged 18 to 35 who had mild COVID-19 (a few samples of this study predate the infection). Cell type and time point are not known. The rearrangement uses TRBV7-9 and TRBJ2-1; the D call may be TRBD1 or TRBD2 (6 bases each). The sample taken for sequencing was PBMCs or a T cell subset sorted from them (not recorded which). The CDR3 is CASSQSVELGGSYNEQFF. The CDR3 DNA reads as TGTGCCAGCAGCCAAAGCGTCGAACTAGGGGGGTCCTACAATGAGCAGTTCTTC.